This TCR beta chain was identified during a study of Tregs in tolerant kidney transplant recipients. Profiled with immunoSEQ multiplex PCR; TCRdb holds only in-frame clones, not every one. Recorded for this sample: about 30,000 clones. Study-level results: Expanding Tregs on activated donor B cells appeared to best identify donor-specific TCRbeta clones.

Looked up from germline, CDR1 is SQVTM and CDR2 is ANQGSEA. The germline V and J ends were trimmed by 5 bases and 0 bases, with 11 bases remaining between them. The CDR3 covers 13 residues. Unstimulated Tregs (CD4+CD25+CD127-) and CD4+CD25- non-Tregs were sorted from PBMCs. A remark on this clone: The antigen remains unidentified. The sequenced fragment ends 3 residues before the CDR3 boundary, so the rest is inferred from the germline J gene.

The sample here was CD8+ T cells from blood, taken before the transplant. This TCR came from a human donor who received a combined kidney and bone marrow transplant. The V call is TRBV29-1, the J call TRBJ2-7; D unclear. CDR3 region: CSVKTLISYEQYF. The DNA read from the CDR3 is TGCAGCGTTAAGACACTTATCTCCTACGAG.